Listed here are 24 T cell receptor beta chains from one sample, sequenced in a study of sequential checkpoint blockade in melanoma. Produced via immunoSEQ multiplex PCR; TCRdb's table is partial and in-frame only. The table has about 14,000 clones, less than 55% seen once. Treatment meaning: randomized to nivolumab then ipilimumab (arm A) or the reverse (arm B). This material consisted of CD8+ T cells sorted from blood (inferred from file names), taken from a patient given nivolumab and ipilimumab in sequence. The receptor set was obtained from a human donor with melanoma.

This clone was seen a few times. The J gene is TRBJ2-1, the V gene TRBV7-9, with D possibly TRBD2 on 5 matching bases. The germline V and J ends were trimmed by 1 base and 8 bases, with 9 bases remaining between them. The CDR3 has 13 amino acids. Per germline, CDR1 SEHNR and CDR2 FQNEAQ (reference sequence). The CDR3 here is CASSLEVGDEQFF. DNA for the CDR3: TGTGCCAGCAGCTTAGAAGTCGGGGATGAGCAGTTCTTC.

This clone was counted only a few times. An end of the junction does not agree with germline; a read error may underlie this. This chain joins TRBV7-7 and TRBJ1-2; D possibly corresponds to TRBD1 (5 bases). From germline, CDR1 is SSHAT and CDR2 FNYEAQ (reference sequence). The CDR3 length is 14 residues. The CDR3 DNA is TGCGCCAGCAGCCAATGGAGCGCAGGGCTTGGCTACACCTTC. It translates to CASSQWSAGLGYTF.

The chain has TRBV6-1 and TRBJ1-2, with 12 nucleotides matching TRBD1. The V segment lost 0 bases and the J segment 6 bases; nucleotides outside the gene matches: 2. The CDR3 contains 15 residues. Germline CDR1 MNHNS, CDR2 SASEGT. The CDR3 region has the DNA TGTGCCAGCAGTGAAGCTGGGACAGGGGGCCATGGCTACACCTTC. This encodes CASSEAGTGGHGYTF.

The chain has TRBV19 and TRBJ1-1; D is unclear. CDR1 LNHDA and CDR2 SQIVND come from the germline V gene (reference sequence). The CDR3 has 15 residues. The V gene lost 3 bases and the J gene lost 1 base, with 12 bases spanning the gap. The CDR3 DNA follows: TGTGCCAGTAGTATCGGCCCGGGTGGGAACACTGAAGCTTTCTTT. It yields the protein CASSIGPGGNTEAFF.

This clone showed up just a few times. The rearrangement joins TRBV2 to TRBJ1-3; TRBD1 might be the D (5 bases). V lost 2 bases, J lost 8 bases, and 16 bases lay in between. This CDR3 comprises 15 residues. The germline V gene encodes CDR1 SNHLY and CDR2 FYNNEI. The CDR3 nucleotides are TGTGCCAGCAGTGAATGGCCTGACAGATGGGACACCATATATTTT. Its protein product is CASSEWPDRWDTIYF.

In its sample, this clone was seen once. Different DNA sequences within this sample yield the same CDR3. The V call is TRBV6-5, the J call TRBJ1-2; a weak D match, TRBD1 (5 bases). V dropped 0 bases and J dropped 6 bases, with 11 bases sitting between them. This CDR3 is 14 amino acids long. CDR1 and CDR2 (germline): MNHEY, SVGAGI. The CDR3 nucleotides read TGTGCCAGCAGTTACTCAGGGGCCTCGGATGGCTACACCTTC. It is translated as CASSYSGASDGYTF.

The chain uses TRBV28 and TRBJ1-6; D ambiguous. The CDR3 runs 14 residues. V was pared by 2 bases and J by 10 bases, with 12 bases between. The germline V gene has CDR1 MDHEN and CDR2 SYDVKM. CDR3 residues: CASSLTGLASPLHF. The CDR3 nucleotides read TGTGCCAGCAGTTTAACCGGACTGGCCTCACCCCTCCACTTT.

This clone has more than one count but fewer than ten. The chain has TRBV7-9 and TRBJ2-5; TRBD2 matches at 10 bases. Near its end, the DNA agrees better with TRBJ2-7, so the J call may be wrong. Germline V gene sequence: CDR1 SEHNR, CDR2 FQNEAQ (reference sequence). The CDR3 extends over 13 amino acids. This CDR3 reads CASSYLAGVEQYF. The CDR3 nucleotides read TGTGCCAGCAGCTATCTAGCGGGAGTCGAGCAGTACTTC.

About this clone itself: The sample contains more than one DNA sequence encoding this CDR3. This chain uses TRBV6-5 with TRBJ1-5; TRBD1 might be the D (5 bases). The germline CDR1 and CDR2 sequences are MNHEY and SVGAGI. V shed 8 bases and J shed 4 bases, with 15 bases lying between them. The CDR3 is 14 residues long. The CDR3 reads CASGGERGNQPQHF. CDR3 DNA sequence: TGTGCCAGCGGGGGGGAGCGTGGTAATCAGCCCCAGCATTTT.

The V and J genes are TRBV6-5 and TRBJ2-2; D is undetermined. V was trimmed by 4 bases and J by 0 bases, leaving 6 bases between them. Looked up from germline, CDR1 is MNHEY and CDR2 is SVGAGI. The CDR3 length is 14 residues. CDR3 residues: CASSFNTNTGELFF. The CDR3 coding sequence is TGTGCCAGCAGTTTCAACACGAACACCGGGGAGCTGTTTTTT.

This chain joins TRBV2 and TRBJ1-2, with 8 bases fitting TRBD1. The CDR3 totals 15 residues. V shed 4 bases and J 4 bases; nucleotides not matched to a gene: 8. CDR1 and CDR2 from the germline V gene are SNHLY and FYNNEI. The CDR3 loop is CASSGRQGNVYGYTF. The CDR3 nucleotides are TGTGCCAGCAGTGGCCGACAGGGGAACGTCTATGGCTACACCTTC.

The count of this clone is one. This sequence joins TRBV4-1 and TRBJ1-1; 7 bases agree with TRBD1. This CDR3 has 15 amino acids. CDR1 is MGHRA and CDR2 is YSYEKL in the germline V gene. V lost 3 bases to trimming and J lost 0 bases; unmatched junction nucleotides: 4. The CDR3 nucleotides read TGCGCCAGCAGCCACTCACAGGGGATGAACACTGAAGCTTTCTTT. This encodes CASSHSQGMNTEAFF.

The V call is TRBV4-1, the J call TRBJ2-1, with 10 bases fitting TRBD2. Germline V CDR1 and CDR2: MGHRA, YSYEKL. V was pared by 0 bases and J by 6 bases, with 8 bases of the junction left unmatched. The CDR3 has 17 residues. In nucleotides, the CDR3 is TGCGCCAGCAGCCAAGAAGGTTCGAGCGGGGGGGCCAATGAGCAGTTCTTC. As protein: CASSQEGSSGGANEQFF.

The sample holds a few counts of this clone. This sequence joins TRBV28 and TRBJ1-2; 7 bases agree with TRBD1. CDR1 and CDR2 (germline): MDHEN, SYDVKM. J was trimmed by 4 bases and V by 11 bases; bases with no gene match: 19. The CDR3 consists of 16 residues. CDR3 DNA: TGTGCCGGACGGCCAAACGCAGGGGGGCAAGCCTATGGCTACACCTTC. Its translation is CAGRPNAGGQAYGYTF.

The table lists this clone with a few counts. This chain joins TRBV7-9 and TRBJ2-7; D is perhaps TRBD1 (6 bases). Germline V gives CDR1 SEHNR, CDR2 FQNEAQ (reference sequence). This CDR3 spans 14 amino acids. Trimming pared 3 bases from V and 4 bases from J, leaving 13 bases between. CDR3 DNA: TGTGCCAGCAGCTTTCGGACAGCCCATTACGAGCAGTACTTC. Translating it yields CASSFRTAHYEQYF.

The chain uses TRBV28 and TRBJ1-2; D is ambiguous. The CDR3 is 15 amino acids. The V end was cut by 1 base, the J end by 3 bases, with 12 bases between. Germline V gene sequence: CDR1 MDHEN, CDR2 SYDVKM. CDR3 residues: CASSLLTLEDYGYTF. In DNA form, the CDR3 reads TGTGCCAGCAGTTTATTAACCCTGGAGGACTATGGCTACACCTTC.

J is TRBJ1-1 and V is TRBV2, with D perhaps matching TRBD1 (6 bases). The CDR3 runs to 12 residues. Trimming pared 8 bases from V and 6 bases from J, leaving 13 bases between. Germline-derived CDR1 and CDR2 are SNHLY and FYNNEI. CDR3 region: CASGGTWPEAFF. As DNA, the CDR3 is TGTGCCAGCGGGGGCACATGGCCTGAAGCTTTCTTT.

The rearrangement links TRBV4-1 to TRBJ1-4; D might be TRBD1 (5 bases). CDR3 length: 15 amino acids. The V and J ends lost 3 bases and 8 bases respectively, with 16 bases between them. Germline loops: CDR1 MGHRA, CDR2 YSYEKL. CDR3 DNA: TGCGCCAGCAGCCAGTGGGGGGGGATTGGAGAAAAACTGTTTTTT. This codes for CASSQWGGIGEKLFF.

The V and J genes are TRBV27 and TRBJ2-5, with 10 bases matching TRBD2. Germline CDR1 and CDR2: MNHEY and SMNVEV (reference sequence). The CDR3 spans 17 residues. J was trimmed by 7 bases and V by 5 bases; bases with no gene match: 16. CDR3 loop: CASSIGTSVLGAGTQYF. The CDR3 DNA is TGTGCCAGCAGTATTGGGACTAGCGTTTTGGGGGCCGGGACCCAGTACTTC.

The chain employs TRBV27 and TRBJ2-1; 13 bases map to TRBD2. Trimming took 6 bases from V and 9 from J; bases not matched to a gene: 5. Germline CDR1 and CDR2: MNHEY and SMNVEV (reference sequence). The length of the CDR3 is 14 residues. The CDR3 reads CASRGLAGVTEQFF. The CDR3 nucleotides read TGTGCCAGCAGAGGACTAGCGGGAGTTACTGAGCAGTTCTTC.

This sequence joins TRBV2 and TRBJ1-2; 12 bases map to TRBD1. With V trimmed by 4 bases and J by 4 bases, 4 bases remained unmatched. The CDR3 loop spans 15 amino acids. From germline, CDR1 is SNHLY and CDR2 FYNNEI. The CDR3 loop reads CASSVGTGGAYGYTF. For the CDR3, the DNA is TGTGCCAGCAGTGTCGGGACAGGGGGCGCCTATGGCTACACCTTC.

The CDR3 sequence: CASSDWGPGQGETQYF. CDR3 nucleotide sequence: TGTGCCAGCAGTGATTGGGGACCGGGACAGGGGGAGACCCAGTACTTC. V usage is TRBV25-1 and J usage is TRBJ2-5; 10 nucleotides line up with TRBD1. Germline trimming cut 3 bases from V and 5 bases from J; bases unmatched to any gene: 9. This CDR3 spans 16 amino acids. Looked up from germline, CDR1 is MGHDK and CDR2 is SYGVNS.

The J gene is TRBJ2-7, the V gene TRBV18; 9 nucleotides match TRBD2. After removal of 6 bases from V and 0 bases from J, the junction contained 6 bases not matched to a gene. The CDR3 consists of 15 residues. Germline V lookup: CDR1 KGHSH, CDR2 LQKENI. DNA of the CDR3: TGTGCCAGCTCTCCGCCTAGCGGGGTCTCCTACGAGCAGTACTTC. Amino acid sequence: CASSPPSGVSYEQYF. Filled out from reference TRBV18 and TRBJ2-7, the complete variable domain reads NAGVMQNPRHLVRRRGQEARLRCSPMKGHSHVYWYRQLPEEGLKFMVYLQKENIIDESGMPKERFSAEFPKEGPSILRIQQVVRGDSAAYFCASSPPSGVSYEQYFGPGTRLTVT.

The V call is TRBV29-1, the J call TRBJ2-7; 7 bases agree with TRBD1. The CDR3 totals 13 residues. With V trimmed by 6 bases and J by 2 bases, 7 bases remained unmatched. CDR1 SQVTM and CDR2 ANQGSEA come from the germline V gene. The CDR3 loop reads CSVRTGKAYEQYF. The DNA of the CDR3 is TGCAGCGTCCGGACAGGCAAAGCCTACGAGCAGTACTTC.